A selection of T cell receptor beta chains follows, all from one sample in a study of a mutant IDH1 vaccine in newly diagnosed glioma. Using immunoSEQ multiplex PCR, the repertoire was profiled, and TCRdb retains in-frame clones only, with some absent. The table shows about 34,000 clones, with about 93% occurring only once. No antigen has been assigned to these receptors. Sequencing was performed on PBMCs, taken from a glioma patient whose treatment included an IDH1 peptide vaccine. The source of these receptors is a woman in her forties with glioma. The conserved cysteine and the conserved F or W are not part of the CDR3 here. A D gene is named only where the DNA matches it firmly.

TRBJ2-7	-	TRBV4-2	ASSQEGAYEQY
TRBJ1-2	-	TRBV4-3	ASSQDTRREHGYT
TRBJ2-3	TRBD2	TRBV28	ASSFLAGTDTQY
TRBJ1-3	-	TRBV2	ASRVEVYSGNTIY
TRBJ1-1	-	TRBV5-1	ASSLESVNTEAF
TRBJ1-5	TRBD1	TRBV2	ASRQGQGATQPQH
TRBJ2-1	TRBD2	TRBV9	ASSPRWTSGRNNEQF
TRBJ2-5	-	TRBV4-1	ASSQGTGLTMEAQY
TRBJ1-1	-	TRBV4-1	ASSHQTGGYRAGTEAF
TRBJ1-4	-	TRBV4-3	ASSQDGPGVLNEKLF
TRBJ2-3	-	TRBV29-1	SVVRPLGMVDTQY
TRBJ2-7	-	TRBV4-1	ASSQEDFSYEQY
TRBJ1-1	-	TRBV4-2	ASSIHRSLEAF
TRBJ2-1	-	TRBV11-2	ASSSPRSSYNEQF
TRBJ1-2	-	TRBV19	ASSTQGRAYGYT
TRBJ1-1	TRBD1	TRBV6-5	ASSLDRGEAF
TRBJ2-7	TRBD2	TRBV11-2	ASIAGGEQY
TRBJ2-7	-	TRBV15	ATGSGYEQY
TRBJ2-5	-	TRBV7-6	ASSPMETQY
TRBJ2-7	-	TRBV4-1	ASSQEPPEAVSSYEQY
TRBJ2-7	TRBD1	TRBV7-8	ASSPGQGPSYEQY
TRBJ1-1	TRBD1	TRBV7-2	ASSLEGQGASATF
TRBJ1-2	-	TRBV10-3	AISDPRSEEGGMYGYT
TRBJ2-1	TRBD2	TRBV28	ASSFTAGAYNEQF
TRBJ1-5	TRBD1	TRBV28	ASRGGGGSNQPQH
TRBJ2-5	TRBD1	TRBV18	ASSRLQGTGETQY